This record covers a single T cell receptor (beta chain). Patients in Seattle were enrolled during active infection, then followed longitudinally. Authors' analysis steps: Amplification of reference gene primers provided the estimated nucleated cell counts. Measured with immunoSEQ multiplex PCR; TCRdb has only the in-frame clones, and not every one. The V and J calls and the clone size are those of that table, but D and trimming were determined from the DNA. This repertoire shows 200,000 to 300,000 clones, 70% to 90% found once; its top ten account for more than 4.5%. This specimen comes from a study of blood T cell repertoires in COVID-19. At the level of the study: Sites across the United States, Italy and Spain contributed samples from acute and convalescent COVID-19. T cells, B-cell-depleted T cells, or PBMCs provided the cDNA or gDNA that served as material.

V was clipped by 8 bases and J by 8 bases, with 10 bases between them. The CDR3 loop spans 11 amino acids. CDR1 is PRHDT, CDR2 FYEKMQ, per germline (reference sequence). The gene calls are TRBV13 and TRBJ2-1; D unclear. The TCR comes from an older woman with COVID-19, enrolled during active disease. The sequenced material came from peripheral blood. In nucleotides, the CDR3 is TGTGCCAGCGGCAGGCGAGATGAGCAGTTCTTC. Amino acid sequence: CASGRRDEQFF.